This is a list of T cell receptor beta chains from one sample in a study of blood T cell repertoires in COVID-19. The data were produced by immunoSEQ multiplex PCR, yet TCRdb's version contains in-frame clones alone and is incomplete. This sample has roughly 140,000 clones, with 65% to 90% found just once. Sequencing input: peripheral blood. These receptors were collected from a man between 60 and 70 years old with active or convalescent COVID-19. Both conserved end residues are part of each CDR3. Each record gives: V gene, CDR3 protein.

v_gene: TRBV10-3; CDR3aa: CAIRKTLAGRDNEQFF
v_gene: TRBV18; CDR3aa: CASSPPGATNYGYTF
v_gene: TRBV18; CDR3aa: CASSTQTGVNQPQHF
v_gene: TRBV3-1/TRBV3-2; CDR3aa: CASSQGQGVFDYGYTF
v_gene: TRBV6-5; CDR3aa: CASSQQGSGSYGYTF
v_gene: TRBV7-9; CDR3aa: CASSLDSRASYGYTF
v_gene: TRBV7-9; CDR3aa: CASSPGQGGEKLFF
v_gene: TRBV19; CDR3aa: CASSMYSGSSYNEQFF
v_gene: TRBV7-2; CDR3aa: CASSILAGWDTQYF
v_gene: TRBV12-5; CDR3aa: CASGPPGTGLSGNTIYF
v_gene: TRBV19; CDR3aa: CASSIATGGYGYTF
v_gene: TRBV24-1; CDR3aa: CATSDLRNRGQQEQFF
v_gene: TRBV5-8; CDR3aa: CASSREVEQYF
v_gene: TRBV6-1; CDR3aa: CASSESQGAGEKLFF
v_gene: TRBV12-5; CDR3aa: CASGTGSNQPQHF
v_gene: TRBV19; CDR3aa: CASSLGQGIYGYTF
v_gene: TRBV2; CDR3aa: CASSGEGAAEAFF
v_gene: TRBV24-1; CDR3aa: CATSDAIRETQYF
v_gene: TRBV27; CDR3aa: CASSSGRGYEQYF
v_gene: TRBV7-2; CDR3aa: CASSSDWNNQPQHF
v_gene: TRBV5-4; CDR3aa: CASSLAGDEGYGYTF
v_gene: TRBV5-1; CDR3aa: CASSTTGTSGVGVGYNEQFF
v_gene: TRBV18; CDR3aa: CASSPGRQAGGNTIYF